These 7 T cell receptor beta chains share one sample of origin, sequenced in a study of shared clonotypes between healthy human individuals (TCRdb year 2020). The library was generated by the immunoSEQ multiplex PCR assay. Drawn from immuneACCESS, this table holds only the in-frame rearrangements with V and J called that TCRdb kept. Clones are partly lost; checked studies trace under half to an unresolved V gene and leave the rest unexplained. A total of more than 600,000 clones appear in this sample, about 90% of them only once. Of the sample, roughly 24% is held by the ten largest clones. CD8 naive samples consisted of CD45RO-negative cells that were positively selected for CCR7, yielding a CD45RA+CCR7+ population without TemRA cells. The source material was naive CD8+ T cells sorted from blood. The cell subset or site label for this specimen denotes: CD45RA+CCR7+. Source of these receptors: a man aged 25-45 years in good health.

V gene TRBV7-8 combines with J gene TRBJ2-7; the D is unclear. The CDR3 has 12 amino acids. Trimming left V 5 bases short and J 11 bases short, with 16 bases between. CDR1 is SGHVS, CDR2 FQNEAQ, per germline. The CDR3 is CASSLGGIPEYF. The DNA of the CDR3 is TGTGCCAGCAGCCTCGGTGGCATCCCGGAGTACTTC. The variable domain in full, with the rest retrieved from reference TRBV7-8 and TRBJ2-7, is GAGVSQSPRYKVAKRGQDVALRCDPISGHVSLFWYQQALGQGPEFLTYFQNEAQLDKSGLPSDRFFAERPEGSVSTLKIQRTQQEDSAVYLCASSLGGIPEYFGPGTRLTVT.

The chain employs TRBV5-1 and TRBJ2-1; D possibly corresponds to TRBD2 (6 bases). Germline V gene sequence: CDR1 SGHRS, CDR2 YFSETQ. The CDR3 contains 12 residues. V gave up 0 bases and J gave up 15 bases, with 13 bases separating them. This chain's CDR3 is CASSLEGEAGFF. The CDR3 DNA reads as TGCGCCAGCAGCTTGGAGGGCGAAGCGGGGTTCTTC.

This sequence joins TRBV29-1 and TRBJ2-1; TRBD1 aligns across 7 bases. CDR3 length equals 14 residues. Trimming took 2 bases from V and 7 from J; bases not matched to a gene: 8. The germline CDR1 and CDR2 sequences are SQVTM and ANQGSEA. CDR3 sequence: CSVESTGAMNEQFF. The CDR3 nucleotides read TGCAGCGTTGAAAGTACAGGGGCTATGAATGAGCAGTTCTTC.

This clone was picked up one time. The rearrangement joins TRBV10-3 to TRBJ2-2, with D perhaps being TRBD1 or TRBD2 (6 bases each). Germline assignment: CDR1 ENHRY and CDR2 SYGVKD. This CDR3 is built from 18 residues. Trimming pared 4 bases from V and 0 bases from J, leaving 18 bases between. The CDR3 sequence is CAISGADSGFANTGELFF. The CDR3 nucleotides are TGTGCCATCAGTGGGGCGGACAGCGGGTTCGCGAACACCGGGGAGCTGTTTTTT.

This clone has just one count. V gene TRBV11-1 combines with J gene TRBJ2-2; no firm D call. CDR1 and CDR2 from the germline V gene are SGHAT and FQDESV (reference sequence). V shed 2 bases and J shed 2 bases, with 3 bases lying between them. CDR3 length: 13 amino acids. The CDR3 DNA is TGTGCCAGCAGCTTATTAAACACCGGGGAGCTGTTTTTT. The encoded protein is CASSLLNTGELFF. Full variable domain (missing parts from reference TRBV11-1 and TRBJ2-2): EAEVAQSPRYKITEKSQAVAFWCDPISGHATLYWYRQILGQGPELLVQFQDESVVDDSQLPKDRFSAERLKGVDSTLKIQPAELGDSAMYLCASSLLNTGELFFGEGSRLTVL.

The rearrangement uses TRBV6-1 and TRBJ2-7; tentatively, D is TRBD1 or TRBD2 (5 bases each). Trimming took off 9 bases at V and 0 bases at J, with 12 bases between the two ends. CDR3 length equals 13 residues. Looked up from germline, CDR1 is MNHNS and CDR2 is SASEGT. CDR3 amino acids: CARLGRISYEQYF. As DNA, the CDR3 is TGTGCCAGACTGGGACGGATCTCCTACGAGCAGTACTTC.

This clone was seen once. This rearrangement joins TRBV11-3 to TRBJ2-7; no firm D call. The germline V gene encodes CDR1 SGHNT and CDR2 YENEEA. V gave up 5 bases and J gave up 2 bases, with 19 bases separating them. CDR3 length: 16 amino acids. The DNA of the CDR3 is TGTGCCAGCAGCCCGACCTCGTCAGAGTCCCCCTACGAGCAGTACTTC. Translating gives CASSPTSSESPYEQYF.